Presented here are 20 T cell receptor beta chains from one specimen sequenced in a study of somatic mutations in cytotoxic T cells in rheumatoid arthritis. Sequencing was performed with immunoSEQ multiplex PCR; in TCRdb, only in-frame clones are kept and a portion is missing. The sample includes approximately 20,000 clones, about four fifths of them seen just once. Sequenced material: CD8+ T cells sorted from blood. These receptors all come from a woman in her 50s in good health.

V is TRBV5-6 and J is TRBJ1-5, with 9 bases matching TRBD1. This CDR3 is built from 15 residues. The V segment lost 0 bases and the J segment 7 bases; nucleotides outside the gene matches: 5. Germline V gives CDR1 SGHDT, CDR2 YYEEEE. The CDR3 reads CASSLEGTGPQPQHF. The CDR3 DNA follows: TGTGCCAGCAGCTTGGAGGGGACAGGGCCCCAGCCCCAGCATTTT.

This chain joins TRBV7-7 and TRBJ1-5; D is unresolved. V was clipped by 5 bases and J by 7 bases, with 12 bases between them. CDR1 is SSHAT, CDR2 FNYEAQ, per germline (reference sequence). The length of the CDR3 is 13 residues. The CDR3 bases are TGTGCCAGCAGCATACGGAGTCGGCAGCCCCAGCATTTT. Amino acid sequence: CASSIRSRQPQHF.

This rearrangement joins TRBV6-5 to TRBJ2-7; D remains ambiguous. Germline V gene sequence: CDR1 MNHEY, CDR2 SVGAGI. The CDR3 runs to 14 residues. Deletions cut 0 bases from V and 4 bases from J, with 10 bases between. In nucleotides, the CDR3 is TGTGCCAGCAGTTACTCTGGCAGCCTTTACGAGCAGTACTTC. Protein sequence: CASSYSGSLYEQYF.

The genes are TRBV27 and TRBJ2-7, with D perhaps assigned TRBD1 or TRBD2 (5 bases each). Germline V gives CDR1 MNHEY, CDR2 SMNVEV (reference sequence). This CDR3 has 15 amino acids. The germline V and J ends were trimmed by 0 bases and 3 bases, with 12 bases remaining between them. The chain's CDR3 is CASSLSGTVLYEQYF. The CDR3 nucleotides read TGTGCCAGCAGTTTATCCGGGACGGTACTCTACGAGCAGTACTTC.

The genes are TRBV7-9 and TRBJ1-1; D call uncertain. Trimming pared 2 bases from V and 8 bases from J, leaving 12 bases between. Germline V gene data show CDR1 as SEHNR and CDR2 as FQNEAQ (reference sequence). The CDR3 runs to 13 residues. CDR3 region: CASSLSGRHEAFF. CDR3 nucleotides: TGTGCCAGCAGCTTAAGTGGCAGGCACGAAGCTTTCTTT.

The rearrangement links TRBV4-1 to TRBJ1-1; D is unresolved. Germline CDR1 and CDR2: MGHRA and YSYEKL. CDR3 length equals 15 residues. The V end was cut by 1 base, the J end by 4 bases, with 13 bases between. The DNA of the CDR3 is TGCGCCAGCAGCCAAGTCGGAGAGCTCGGCACTGAAGCTTTCTTT. It yields the protein CASSQVGELGTEAFF.

The sample holds one count of this clone. The chain employs TRBV11-2 and TRBJ2-1; 9 bases fit TRBD2. The length of the CDR3 is 16 residues. CDR1 and CDR2 (germline): SGHAT, FQNNGV. The V and J ends lost 1 base and 6 bases, in that order; junction bases with no gene match: 7. CDR3 amino acids: CASSLGPGLATNEQFF. For the CDR3, the DNA is TGTGCCAGCAGCTTAGGGCCGGGACTAGCAACCAATGAGCAGTTCTTC.

Here the CDR3 reads CASSVDGSGNTIYF. The CDR3 nucleotides are TGTGCCAGCAGCGTAGACGGAAGTGGAAACACCATATATTTT. The chain employs TRBV9 and TRBJ1-3; D is unclear. The V end was cut by 0 bases, the J end by 3 bases, with 7 bases between. The germline V gene encodes CDR1 SGDLS and CDR2 YYNGEE. The CDR3 totals 14 residues.

The chain combines TRBV5-1 with TRBJ2-7, with TRBD2 identical over 7 bases. Germline V gives CDR1 SGHRS, CDR2 YFSETQ. J was trimmed by 2 bases and V by 0 bases; bases with no gene match: 5. The CDR3 has 15 residues. CDR3 region: CASSLAPAGPYEQYF. In nucleotides, the CDR3 is TGCGCCAGCAGCTTGGCGCCAGCGGGGCCCTACGAGCAGTACTTC.

The gene calls are TRBV9 and TRBJ2-7; tentative D call: TRBD1 (7 bases). The V end lost 3 bases, the J end lost 3 bases, and 16 bases lay between the germline ends. Germline-derived CDR1 and CDR2 are SGDLS and YYNGEE. This CDR3 has 15 amino acids. The CDR3 DNA reads TGTGCCAGCAGCGCCGGGGGACAGAGCGGCTACGAGCAGTACTTC. Translation: CASSAGGQSGYEQYF.

The rearrangement uses TRBV5-5 and TRBJ2-7; 9 nucleotides match TRBD1. Germline-derived CDR1 and CDR2 are SGHKS and YYEKEE (reference sequence). Trimming cost V 4 bases and J 3 bases; bases outside gene matches: 14. The CDR3 extends over 17 amino acids. In DNA form, the CDR3 reads TGTGCCAGCAGCGACCCCGGGACAGGGAGAGGGCTCTACGAGCAGTACTTC. Protein sequence: CASSDPGTGRGLYEQYF. The variable domain in full, with the rest retrieved from reference TRBV5-5 and TRBJ2-7, is DAGVTQSPTHLIKTRGQQVTLRCSPISGHKSVSWYQQVLGQGPQFIFQYYEKEERGRGNFPDRFSARQFPNYSSELNVNALLLGDSALYLCASSDPGTGRGLYEQYFGPGTRLTVT.

The CDR3 here is CASSTPGQGASNTGELFF. CDR3 coding DNA: TGTGCCAGCAGCACCCCGGGACAGGGGGCGTCGAACACCGGGGAGCTGTTTTTT. This chain connects TRBV9 to TRBJ2-2, with 12 bases that match TRBD1. V shed 4 bases and J 0 bases; nucleotides not matched to a gene: 7. The CDR3 spans 18 residues. Germline V gene sequence: CDR1 SGDLS, CDR2 YYNGEE.

The chain carries TRBV28 and TRBJ2-5; possible D gene TRBD2, 5 bases. There are 12 residues in the CDR3. The V gene's germline CDR1 is MDHEN and CDR2 SYDVKM. The V end lost 7 bases, the J end lost 7 bases, and 13 bases lay between the germline ends. DNA of the CDR3: TGTGCCAGCACCCCCCCCCGGGGGACCCAGTACTTC. This codes for CASTPPRGTQYF.

This chain joins TRBV23-1 and TRBJ1-2; 9 bases are a match to TRBD1. TRBV23-1 is known as an ORF, though its function is uncertain. V lost 3 bases and J lost 5; bases outside the gene matches: 4. The CDR3 is made up of 14 amino acids. The CDR3 DNA is TGCGCCAGCAGTCACCCGGACAGGGGATATGGCTACACCTTC. It translates to CASSHPDRGYGYTF.

V gene TRBV15 combines with J gene TRBJ2-7, with 9 nucleotides matching TRBD1. V shed 5 bases, J shed 6 bases, and the junction held 5 bases outside the gene matches. CDR1 LNHNV and CDR2 YYDKDF come from the germline V gene (reference sequence). This CDR3 has 13 amino acids. CDR3 sequence (DNA): TGTGCCACCAGCCGCGAGACAGGGGGCGAGCAGTACTTC. Its translation is CATSRETGGEQYF.

The rearrangement links TRBV6-1 to TRBJ2-7; TRBD1 matches 9 bases. Germline assignment: CDR1 MNHNS and CDR2 SASEGT. This CDR3 has 15 residues. V lost 5 bases to trimming and J lost 5 bases; unmatched junction nucleotides: 10. The CDR3 region is CASSPRTGEEDEQYF. For the CDR3, the DNA is TGTGCCAGCAGTCCACGGACAGGGGAAGAGGACGAGCAGTACTTC.

The rearrangement uses TRBV4-1 and TRBJ1-5; 7 bases fit TRBD1. Germline lookup yields CDR1 MGHRA and CDR2 YSYEKL. This CDR3 has 16 residues. Trimming at V came to 0 bases and at J to 0 bases, leaving 2 bases not matched to a gene. The CDR3 sequence is CASSQETGDSNQPQHF. The DNA for the CDR3 is TGCGCCAGCAGCCAAGAAACAGGGGATAGCAATCAGCCCCAGCATTTT.

The chain couples TRBV12-5 to TRBJ2-5, with D maybe TRBD1 (5 bases). The germline gives CDR1 LGHNT, CDR2 FRNRAP. The V end lost 1 base, the J end lost 1 base, and 19 bases lay between the germline ends. This CDR3 region has 18 residues. The CDR3 DNA sequence: TGTGCTAGTGGTTTGGCACATCCCCCTGGGGCCATCCAAGAGACCCAGTACTTC. This sequence encodes CASGLAHPPGAIQETQYF.

The V gene is TRBV27, the J gene TRBJ2-1; D perhaps matches TRBD2 (6 bases). Germline V gives CDR1 MNHEY, CDR2 SMNVEV (reference sequence). This CDR3 is built from 17 residues. The V end lost 3 bases, the J end lost 6 bases, and 21 bases lay between the germline ends. The DNA for the CDR3 is TGTGCCAGCAGTTTCTTCGCCCGGGACTCCCTCCCCAATGAGCAGTTCTTC. It specifies CASSFFARDSLPNEQFF.

The chain joins TRBV2 to TRBJ2-7, with 11 positions matching TRBD1. Germline loops: CDR1 SNHLY, CDR2 FYNNEI. CDR3 size: 14 residues. The trim removed 6 bases at V and 6 bases at J, leaving 7 bases unmatched. The DNA of the CDR3 is TGTGCCAGCAGACCGGGACAGGGGGATGCCGAGCAGTACTTC. It yields the protein CASRPGQGDAEQYF.